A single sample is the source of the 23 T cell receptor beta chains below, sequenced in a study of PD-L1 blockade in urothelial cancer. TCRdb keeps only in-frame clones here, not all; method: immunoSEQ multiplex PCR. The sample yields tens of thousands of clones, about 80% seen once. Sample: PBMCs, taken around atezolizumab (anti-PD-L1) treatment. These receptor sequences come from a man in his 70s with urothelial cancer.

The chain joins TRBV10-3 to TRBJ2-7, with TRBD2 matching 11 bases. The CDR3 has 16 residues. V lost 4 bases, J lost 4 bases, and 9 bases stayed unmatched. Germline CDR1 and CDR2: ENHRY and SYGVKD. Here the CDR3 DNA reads TGTGCCATCAGTGCCCTTTCTAGCGGGAGGACTTACGAGCAGTACTTC. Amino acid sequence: CAISALSSGRTYEQYF.

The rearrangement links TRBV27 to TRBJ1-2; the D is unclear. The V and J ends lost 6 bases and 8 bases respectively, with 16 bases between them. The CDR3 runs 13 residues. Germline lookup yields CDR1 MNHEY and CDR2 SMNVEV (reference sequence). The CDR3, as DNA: TGTGCCAGCAGCTCCTCGGGAAGTTGGGGCTACACCTTC. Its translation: CASSSSGSWGYTF.

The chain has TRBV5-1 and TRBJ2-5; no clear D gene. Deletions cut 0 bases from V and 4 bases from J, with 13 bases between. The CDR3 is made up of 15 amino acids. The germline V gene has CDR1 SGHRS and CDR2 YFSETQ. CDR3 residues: CASSLEVGGRETQYF. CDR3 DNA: TGCGCCAGCAGCTTGGAGGTTGGCGGTAGAGAGACCCAGTACTTC. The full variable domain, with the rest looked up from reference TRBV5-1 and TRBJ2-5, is KAGVTQTPRYLIKTRGQQVTLSCSPISGHRSVSWYQQTPGQGLQFLFEYFSETQRNKGNFPGRFSGRQFSNSRSEMNVSTLELGDSALYLCASSLEVGGRETQYFGPGTRLLVL.

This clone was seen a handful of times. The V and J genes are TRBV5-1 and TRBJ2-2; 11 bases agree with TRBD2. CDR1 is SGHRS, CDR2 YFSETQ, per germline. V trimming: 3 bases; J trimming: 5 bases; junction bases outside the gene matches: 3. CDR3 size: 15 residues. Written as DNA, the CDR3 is TGCGCCAGCAGCTCGGGACTAGCGGAAACCGGGGAGCTGTTTTTT. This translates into CASSSGLAETGELFF.

This CDR3 reads CAWRSGRAFDEQFF. CDR3 nucleotide sequence: TGTGCCTGGAGGAGCGGGAGGGCTTTCGATGAGCAGTTCTTC. The V call is TRBV30, the J call TRBJ2-1; 10 bases are a match to TRBD2. CDR1 is GTSNPN, CDR2 SVGIG, per germline (reference sequence). The trim removed 3 bases at V and 8 bases at J, leaving 7 bases unmatched. The CDR3 extends over 14 amino acids.

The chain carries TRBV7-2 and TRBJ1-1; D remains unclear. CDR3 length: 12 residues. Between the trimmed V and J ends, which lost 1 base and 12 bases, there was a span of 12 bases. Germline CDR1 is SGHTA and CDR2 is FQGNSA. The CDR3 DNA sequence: TGTGCCAGCAGCTTAGTTGCCGGGAGTCCTTTCTTT. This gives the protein CASSLVAGSPFF.

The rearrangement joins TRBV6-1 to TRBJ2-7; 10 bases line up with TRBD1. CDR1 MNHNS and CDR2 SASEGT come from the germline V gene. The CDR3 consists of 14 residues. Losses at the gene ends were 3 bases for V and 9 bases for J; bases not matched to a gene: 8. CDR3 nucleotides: TGTGCCAGCAGTGATCTTGGGACAGGGGAGGGGCAGTACTTC. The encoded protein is CASSDLGTGEGQYF.

CDR3 amino acids: CASSQVGGTSYEQYF. CDR3 DNA sequence: TGTGCCAGCAGCCAAGTGGGGGGGACCTCCTACGAGCAGTACTTC. The gene calls are TRBV4-2 and TRBJ2-7; 7 bases line up with TRBD2. This CDR3 spans 15 amino acids. Germline CDR1 is LGHNA and CDR2 is YNFKEQ. V gave up 1 base and J gave up 0 bases; unmatched junction bases: 3.

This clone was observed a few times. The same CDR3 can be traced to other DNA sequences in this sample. CDR3 amino acids: CASSPRGGGNTIYF. DNA for the CDR3: TGTGCCAGCAGCCCCCGGGGGGGTGGAAACACCATATATTTT. V and J are TRBV9 and TRBJ1-3; TRBD1 might be the D (5 bases). Germline V gene sequence: CDR1 SGDLS, CDR2 YYNGEE. The CDR3 is 14 residues long. Trimming left V 4 bases short and J 3 bases short, with 11 bases between.

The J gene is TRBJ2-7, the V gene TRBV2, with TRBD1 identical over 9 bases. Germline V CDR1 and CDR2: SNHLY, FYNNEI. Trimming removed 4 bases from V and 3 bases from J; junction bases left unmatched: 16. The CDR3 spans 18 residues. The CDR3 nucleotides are TGTGCCAGCAGTGTGGGACAGGGATTTAGTACTGAATACTACGAGCAGTACTTC. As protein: CASSVGQGFSTEYYEQYF.

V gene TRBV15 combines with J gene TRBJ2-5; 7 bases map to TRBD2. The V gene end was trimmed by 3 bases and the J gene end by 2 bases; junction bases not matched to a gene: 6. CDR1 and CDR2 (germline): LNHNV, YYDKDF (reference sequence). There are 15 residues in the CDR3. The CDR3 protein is CATSRIRTRQETQYF. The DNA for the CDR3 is TGTGCCACCAGCAGGATACGGACTAGACAAGAGACCCAGTACTTC.

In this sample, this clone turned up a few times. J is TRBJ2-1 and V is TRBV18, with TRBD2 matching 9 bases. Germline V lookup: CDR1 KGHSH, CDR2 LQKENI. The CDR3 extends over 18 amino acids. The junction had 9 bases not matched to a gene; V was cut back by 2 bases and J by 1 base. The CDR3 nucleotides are TGTGCCAGCTCACCATATACTAGCGGGCGTGGGTCCTACAATGAGCAGTTCTTC. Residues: CASSPYTSGRGSYNEQFF. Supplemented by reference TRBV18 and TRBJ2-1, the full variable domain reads NAGVMQNPRHLVRRRGQEARLRCSPMKGHSHVYWYRQLPEEGLKFMVYLQKENIIDESGMPKERFSAEFPKEGPSILRIQQVVRGDSAAYFCASSPYTSGRGSYNEQFFGPGTRLTVL.

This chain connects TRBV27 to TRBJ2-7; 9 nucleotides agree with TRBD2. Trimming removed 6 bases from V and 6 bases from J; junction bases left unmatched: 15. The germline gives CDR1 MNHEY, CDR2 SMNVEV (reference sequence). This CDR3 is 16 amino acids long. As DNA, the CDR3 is TGTGCCAGCAGCTGGGGTCCCCTAGCGGGATTTGCCGAGCAGTACTTC. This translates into CASSWGPLAGFAEQYF.

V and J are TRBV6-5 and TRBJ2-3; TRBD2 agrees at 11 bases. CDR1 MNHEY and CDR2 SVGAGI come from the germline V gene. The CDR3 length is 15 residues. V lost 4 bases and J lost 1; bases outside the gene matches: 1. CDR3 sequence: CASSFSGRGTDTQYF. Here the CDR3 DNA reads TGTGCCAGCAGTTTTAGCGGGAGGGGCACAGATACGCAGTATTTT.

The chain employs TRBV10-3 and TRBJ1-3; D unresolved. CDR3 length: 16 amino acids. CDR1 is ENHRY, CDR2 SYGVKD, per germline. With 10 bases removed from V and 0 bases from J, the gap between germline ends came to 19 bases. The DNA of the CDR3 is TGTGCCACCGTGGACTCGTTTATTAGCTCTGGAAACACCATATATTTT. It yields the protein CATVDSFISSGNTIYF.

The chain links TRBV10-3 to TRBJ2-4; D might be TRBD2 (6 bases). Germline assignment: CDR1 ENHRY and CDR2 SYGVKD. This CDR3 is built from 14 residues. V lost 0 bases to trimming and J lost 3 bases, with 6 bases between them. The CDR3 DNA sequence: TGTGCCATCAGTGAGTCGGGGGGCAAAAACATTCAGTACTTC. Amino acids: CAISESGGKNIQYF.

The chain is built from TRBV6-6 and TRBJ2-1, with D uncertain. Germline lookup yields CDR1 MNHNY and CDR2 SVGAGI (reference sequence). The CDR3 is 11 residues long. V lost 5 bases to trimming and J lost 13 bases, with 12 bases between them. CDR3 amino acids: CASSPGRSQFF. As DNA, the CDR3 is TGTGCCAGCAGTCCTGGGCGTTCTCAGTTCTTC.

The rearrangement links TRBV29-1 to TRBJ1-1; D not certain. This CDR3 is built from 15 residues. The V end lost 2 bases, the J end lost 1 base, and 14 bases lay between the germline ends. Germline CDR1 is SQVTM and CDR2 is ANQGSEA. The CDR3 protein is CSVELPNARNTEAFF. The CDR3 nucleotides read TGCAGCGTTGAATTACCCAACGCCAGGAACACTGAAGCTTTCTTT.

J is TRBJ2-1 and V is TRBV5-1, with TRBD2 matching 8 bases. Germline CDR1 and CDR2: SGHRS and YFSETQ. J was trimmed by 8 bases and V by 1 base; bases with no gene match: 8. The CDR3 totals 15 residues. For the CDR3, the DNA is TGCGCCAGCAGCTTGAGCGGGAGAAGGGGAGATGAGCAGTTCTTC. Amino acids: CASSLSGRRGDEQFF.

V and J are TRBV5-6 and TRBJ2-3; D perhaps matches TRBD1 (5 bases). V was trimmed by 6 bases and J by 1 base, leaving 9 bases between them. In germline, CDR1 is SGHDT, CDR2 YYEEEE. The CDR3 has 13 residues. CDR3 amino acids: CASTRVRTDTQYF. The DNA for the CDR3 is TGTGCCAGCACCAGGGTTCGCACAGATACGCAGTATTTT.

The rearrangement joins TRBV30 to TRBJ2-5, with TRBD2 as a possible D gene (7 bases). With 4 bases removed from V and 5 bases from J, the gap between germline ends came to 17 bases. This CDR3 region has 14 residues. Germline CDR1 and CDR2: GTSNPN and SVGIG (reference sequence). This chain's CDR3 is CAWKLGGRSETQYF. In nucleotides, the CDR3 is TGTGCCTGGAAGCTGGGGGGGCGCTCGGAGACCCAGTACTTC.

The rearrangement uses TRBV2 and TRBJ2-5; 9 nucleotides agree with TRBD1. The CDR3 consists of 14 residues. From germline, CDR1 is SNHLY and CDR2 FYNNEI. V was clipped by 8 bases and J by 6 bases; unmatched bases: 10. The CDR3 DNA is TGTGCCAGCCACAGGGGGCAGGGGGGACAGACCCAGTACTTC. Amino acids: CASHRGQGGQTQYF.

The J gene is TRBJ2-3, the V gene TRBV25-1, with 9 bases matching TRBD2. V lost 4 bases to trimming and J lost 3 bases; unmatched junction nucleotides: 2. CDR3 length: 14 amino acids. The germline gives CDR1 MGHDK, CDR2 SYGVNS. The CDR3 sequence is CASSASGITDTQYF. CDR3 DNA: TGTGCCAGCAGTGCTAGCGGGATAACAGATACGCAGTATTTT.